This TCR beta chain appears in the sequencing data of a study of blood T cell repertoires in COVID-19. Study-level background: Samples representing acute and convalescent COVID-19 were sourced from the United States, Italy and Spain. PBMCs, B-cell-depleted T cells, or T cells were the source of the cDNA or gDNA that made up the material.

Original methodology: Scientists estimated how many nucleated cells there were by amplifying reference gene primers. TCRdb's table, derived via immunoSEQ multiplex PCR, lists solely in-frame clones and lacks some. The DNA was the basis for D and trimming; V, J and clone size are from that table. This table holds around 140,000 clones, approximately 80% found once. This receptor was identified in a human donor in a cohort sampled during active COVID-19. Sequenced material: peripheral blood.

CDR3 nucleotides: TGTGCCAGCAGCTTAGGGCCCGGACAGGGACCCTACAATGAGCAGTTCTTC. This translates into CASSLGPGQGPYNEQFF. The gene calls are TRBV7-9 and TRBJ2-1, with 8 nucleotides matching TRBD1. V lost 1 base, J lost 2 bases, and 7 bases stayed unmatched. The CDR3 runs 17 residues. CDR1 SEHNR and CDR2 FQNEAQ come from the germline V gene (reference sequence).